The 28 T cell receptor beta chains below come from one sample, sequenced in a study of beta chain features in type 1 diabetes. Antigen specificity for these receptors is unknown. Expressed TCRB transcripts were sequenced, since all the RNA that had been isolated was reverse transcribed. The repertoire was sequenced with immunoSEQ multiplex PCR; TCRdb's copy has only in-frame clones and lacks some. The sample includes about 120,000 clones, around 17% seen only once; the top ten take 2% to 2.5%. Findings of the study overall: Moderate yet significant TCRB CDR3 shortening was seen in Type 1 diabetes patients in all four CD4+ subsets.

The sequencing sample was made of central memory CD4+ T cells from blood. The receptors derive from a man aged 25 to 40 with type 1 diabetes.

This clone has more than one count but fewer than ten. V is TRBV30 and J is TRBJ2-1, with D unclear. The CDR3 has 11 residues. Germline V lookup: CDR1 GTSNPN, CDR2 SVGIG (reference sequence). V dropped 1 base and J dropped 6 bases, with 4 bases sitting between them. The CDR3 here is CAWSEGNEQFF. The CDR3 nucleotides are TGTGCCTGGAGTGAGGGCAATGAGCAGTTCTTC.

The V call is TRBV7-2, the J call TRBJ2-3; D possibly uses TRBD1 or TRBD2 (5 bases each). This CDR3 contains 15 residues. V dropped 4 bases and J dropped 4 bases, with 15 bases sitting between them. Germline V gene sequence: CDR1 SGHTA, CDR2 FQGNSA. This CDR3 reads CASSSSPGQSDTQYF. The CDR3 DNA is TGTGCCAGCAGCTCATCCCCGGGGCAATCAGATACGCAGTATTTT.

This clone appeared a few times. V gene TRBV7-7 combines with J gene TRBJ2-5; 9 bases align to TRBD2. This CDR3 contains 13 residues. The germline gives CDR1 SSHAT, CDR2 FNYEAQ (reference sequence). The CDR3 loop reads CASGLAGEETQYF. DNA for the CDR3: TGTGCTAGCGGATTAGCGGGAGAGGAGACCCAGTACTTC.

This clone was detected only a few times. The gene calls are TRBV28 and TRBJ1-6; 9 bases align to TRBD1. V lost 3 bases, J lost 5 bases, and 5 bases stayed unmatched. Looked up from germline, CDR1 is MDHEN and CDR2 is SYDVKM. This CDR3 has 16 residues. In nucleotides, the CDR3 is TGTGCCAGCAGTTTCGACAGGGGGAGTCATAATTCACCCCTCCACTTT. Its translation: CASSFDRGSHNSPLHF.

The genes are TRBV2 and TRBJ2-3; either TRBD1 or TRBD2 may fit D (5 bases each). Trimming took 9 bases from V and 0 from J, leaving 10 bases between them. This CDR3 contains 13 residues. CDR1 is SNHLY, CDR2 FYNNEI, per germline. The CDR3 reads CARNGASTDTQYF. The CDR3 coding sequence is TGTGCCAGAAACGGGGCTAGCACAGATACGCAGTATTTT.

This clone was seen a handful of times. The chain is built from TRBV27 and TRBJ1-5, with a tentative D call TRBD1 (6 bases). The V and J ends lost 5 bases and 0 bases respectively, with 14 bases between them. CDR1 is MNHEY and CDR2 is SMNVEV in the germline V gene (reference sequence). This CDR3 region has 16 residues. The CDR3 region is CASSPGTIGSNQPQHF. In DNA, the CDR3 is TGTGCCAGCAGTCCCGGGACAATCGGTAGCAATCAGCCCCAGCATTTT.

In its sample, this clone was seen a few times. CDR3 residues: CASTMEGEETQYF. The CDR3 coding sequence is TGTGCCAGCACCATGGAGGGTGAGGAGACCCAGTACTTC. This chain connects TRBV9 to TRBJ2-5, with a tentative D call TRBD2 (6 bases). CDR1 is SGDLS and CDR2 is YYNGEE in the germline V gene. The V gene lost 6 bases and the J gene lost 5 bases, with 14 bases spanning the gap. The CDR3 runs 13 residues.

This chain uses TRBV30 with TRBJ1-6, with D possibly being TRBD1 (6 bases). There are 15 residues in the CDR3. CDR1 GTSNPN and CDR2 SVGIG come from the germline V gene (reference sequence). The ends were cut back, 0 bases at V and 8 bases at J, with 14 bases in the middle. The DNA of the CDR3 is TGTGCCTGGAGTGTCGCCGGGACAAATGATTCACCCCTCCACTTT. Translating it yields CAWSVAGTNDSPLHF.

J is TRBJ1-6 and V is TRBV9; TRBD1 matches at 7 bases. The V gene's germline CDR1 is SGDLS and CDR2 YYNGEE. J lost 4 bases, V lost 3 bases, and 10 bases had no gene match. The CDR3 is 17 residues long. The CDR3 protein is CASSAPRGAPYNSPLHF. The CDR3, as DNA: TGTGCCAGCAGCGCACCCAGGGGGGCGCCTTATAATTCACCCCTCCACTTT. The entire variable domain, with the rest obtained from reference TRBV9 and TRBJ1-6, is as follows: DSGVTQTPKHLITATGQRVTLRCSPRSGDLSVYWYQQSLDQGLQFLIQYYNGEERAKGNILERFSAQQFPDLHSELNLSSLELGDSALYFCASSAPRGAPYNSPLHFGNGTRLTVT.

The chain couples TRBV5-1 to TRBJ2-5, with 8 bases lining up with TRBD1. After removal of 2 bases from V and 6 bases from J, the junction contained 6 bases not matched to a gene. CDR3 length: 14 residues. Germline V gene data show CDR1 as SGHRS and CDR2 as YFSETQ. The CDR3 DNA follows: TGCGCCAGCAGCTTACCAGGGGGCTGGCAGACCCAGTACTTC. Its translation is CASSLPGGWQTQYF. Filled out from reference TRBV5-1 and TRBJ2-5, the complete variable domain reads KAGVTQTPRYLIKTRGQQVTLSCSPISGHRSVSWYQQTPGQGLQFLFEYFSETQRNKGNFPGRFSGRQFSNSRSEMNVSTLELGDSALYLCASSLPGGWQTQYFGPGTRLLVL.

The V gene is TRBV2, the J gene TRBJ2-5, with 8 bases that match TRBD2. CDR3 length: 14 residues. Germline V lookup: CDR1 SNHLY, CDR2 FYNNEI. V trimming: 5 bases; J trimming: 4 bases; junction bases outside the gene matches: 6. This CDR3 is CASSTGLAGETQYF. The CDR3 DNA reads TGTGCCAGCAGTACCGGACTAGCTGGAGAGACCCAGTACTTC.

This clone was counted a few times. V usage is TRBV28 and J usage is TRBJ2-7; D is possibly TRBD2 (5 bases). There are 15 residues in the CDR3. The V and J ends lost 8 bases and 0 bases respectively, with 17 bases between them. Germline values: CDR1 MDHEN, CDR2 SYDVKM. CDR3 region: CASGGYRVDSYEQYF. CDR3 in DNA: TGTGCCAGCGGAGGCTATAGGGTGGACTCCTACGAGCAGTACTTC.

This chain connects TRBV6-5 to TRBJ1-1; possible D gene TRBD1, 6 bases. CDR3 length equals 11 residues. Trimming left V 8 bases short and J 11 bases short, with 15 bases between. Germline V gives CDR1 MNHEY, CDR2 SVGAGI. CDR3 loop: CASSRGPGAFF. The DNA of the CDR3 is TGTGCCAGCTCCAGGGGTCCGGGGGCTTTCTTT.

This clone was picked up a small number of times. V gene TRBV14 combines with J gene TRBJ2-1; the D gene could be TRBD1 or TRBD2 (5 bases each). V gave up 4 bases and J gave up 8 bases, with 12 bases separating them. CDR1 is SGHDN and CDR2 is FVKESK in the germline V gene. CDR3 length: 13 amino acids. For the CDR3, the DNA is TGTGCCAGCAGCCGTAGACGGGGCCATGAGCAGTTCTTC. Protein: CASSRRRGHEQFF.

This clone was observed a few times. The chain recombines TRBV29-1 with TRBJ1-2; weak D call: TRBD1 (6 bases). The CDR3 length is 12 residues. Deletions cut 6 bases from V and 8 bases from J, with 16 bases between. Germline-derived CDR1 and CDR2 are SQVTM and ANQGSEA. The CDR3 here is CSVGQPSEGYTF. CDR3 DNA sequence: TGCAGCGTGGGACAACCCTCGGAAGGCTACACCTTC.

This clone was observed a few times. CDR3 residues: CASRWNSNQPQHF. In DNA form, the CDR3 reads TGTGCCAGCAGGTGGAATAGCAATCAGCCCCAGCATTTT. V usage is TRBV2 and J usage is TRBJ1-5; D unresolved. The CDR3 consists of 13 residues. Looked up from germline, CDR1 is SNHLY and CDR2 is FYNNEI. V lost 6 bases and J 0 bases, leaving 6 bases between the germline ends.

The chain joins TRBV5-4 to TRBJ2-5, with D maybe TRBD2 (5 bases). Germline V gene lookup returns CDR1 SGHNT and CDR2 YYREEE (reference sequence). The CDR3 is made up of 13 amino acids. V lost 1 base and J 4 bases, leaving 8 bases between the germline ends. The CDR3, as DNA: TGTGCCAGCAGCTTGCCTAGCTTAGAGACCCAGTACTTC. Protein sequence: CASSLPSLETQYF.

This chain connects TRBV7-2 to TRBJ2-3; the D gene is possibly TRBD2 (6 bases). The CDR3 has 16 residues. Trimming cost V 5 bases and J 3 bases, with 18 bases left between them. Germline V gene data show CDR1 as SGHTA and CDR2 as FQGNSA. The CDR3 is CASSVSGFEGTDTQYF. In nucleotides, the CDR3 is TGTGCCAGCAGCGTAAGCGGGTTCGAGGGAACAGATACGCAGTATTTT.

This clone came up many times. This chain uses TRBV7-2 with TRBJ1-2; 10 nucleotides line up with TRBD1. The junction had 3 bases not matched to a gene; V was cut back by 4 bases and J by 4 bases. This CDR3 region has 14 residues. Germline lookup yields CDR1 SGHTA and CDR2 FQGNSA. The CDR3 bases are TGTGCCAGCAGCTCCCGGACAGGGGGCTATGGCTACACCTTC. Protein product: CASSSRTGGYGYTF.

This clone has a handful of counts. This same CDR3 is encoded by further DNA sequences in the sample. This chain connects TRBV5-6 to TRBJ2-5; D is unclear. Trimming took 2 bases from V and 3 from J, leaving 2 bases between them. This CDR3 has 11 amino acids. Germline values: CDR1 SGHDT, CDR2 YYEEEE. The CDR3 reads CASSLEETQYF. For the CDR3, the DNA is TGTGCCAGCAGCTTAGAAGAGACCCAGTACTTC. The whole variable domain, remainder taken from reference TRBV5-6 and TRBJ2-5, is DAGVTQSPTHLIKTRGQQVTLRCSPKSGHDTVSWYQQALGQGPQFIFQYYEEEERQRGNFPDRFSGHQFPNYSSELNVNALLLGDSALYLCASSLEETQYFGPGTRLLVL.

This clone has only a few counts. This CDR3 reads CASSSGTGGIYEQYF. The CDR3 DNA reads TGTGCCAGCAGTTCCGGGACAGGGGGCATCTACGAGCAGTACTTC. The chain joins TRBV6-5 to TRBJ2-7; 12 nucleotides align to TRBD1. Trimming at V came to 4 bases and at J to 3 bases, leaving 4 bases not matched to a gene. Germline loops: CDR1 MNHEY, CDR2 SVGAGI. The CDR3 contains 15 residues.

This clone was counted a few times. V is TRBV9 and J is TRBJ1-4, with TRBD1 matching over 9 bases. The CDR3 is made up of 14 amino acids. Losses at the gene ends were 4 bases for V and 7 bases for J; bases not matched to a gene: 5. Germline V CDR1 and CDR2: SGDLS, YYNGEE. The CDR3 bases are TGTGCCAGCAGCCCACAGGGGGCAGGTGAAAAACTGTTTTTT. This encodes CASSPQGAGEKLFF.

This clone was found many times. The chain links TRBV29-1 to TRBJ2-5, with D tentatively TRBD1 (5 bases). There are 12 residues in the CDR3. Deletions cut 6 bases from V and 3 bases from J, with 11 bases between. CDR1 is SQVTM, CDR2 ANQGSEA, per germline. The CDR3, as DNA: TGCAGCGTGGGGCCAGGGAAAGAGACCCAGTACTTC. Translating gives CSVGPGKETQYF.

The V and J genes are TRBV2 and TRBJ2-3; TRBD1 matches at 8 bases. Germline trimming cut 6 bases from V and 5 bases from J; bases unmatched to any gene: 13. Germline lookup yields CDR1 SNHLY and CDR2 FYNNEI. This CDR3 has 16 amino acids. The CDR3 DNA reads TGTGCCAGCAGCCTTTACCCCAGGGGGCTAGGAGATACGCAGTATTTT. It codes for CASSLYPRGLGDTQYF.

This clone has just a few counts. Mismatch with germline at one junction end may stem from a read error. The rearrangement joins TRBV5-6 to TRBJ2-7, with 12 bases that match TRBD2. Germline CDR1 is SGHDT and CDR2 is YYEEEE. The CDR3 sequence is 13 residues long. In DNA form, the CDR3 reads TGTGCCAGCAGCTTGGCCGGGACTAGCGGGTCCTCCTTC. It translates to CASSLAGTSGSSF. Filled out from reference TRBV5-6 and TRBJ2-7, the complete variable domain reads DAGVTQSPTHLIKTRGQQVTLRCSPKSGHDTVSWYQQALGQGPQFIFQYYEEEERQRGNFPDRFSGHQFPNYSSELNVNALLLGDSALYLCASSLAGTSGSSFGPGTRLTVT.

This clone has only a few counts. This rearrangement joins TRBV5-1 to TRBJ2-5; D gene unclear. The length of the CDR3 is 12 residues. Trimming stripped 5 bases from V and 5 bases from J, with 10 bases between. Germline V CDR1 and CDR2: SGHRS, YFSETQ. DNA for the CDR3: TGCGCCAGCAGTCGCCTCGGGGAGACCCAGTACTTC. Translating it yields CASSRLGETQYF.

The chain joins TRBV6-1 to TRBJ2-3, with 7 bases identical to TRBD2. The CDR3 is 15 residues long. The germline V gene encodes CDR1 MNHNS and CDR2 SASEGT. Trimming at V came to 2 bases and at J to 4 bases, leaving 6 bases not matched to a gene. The CDR3 coding sequence is TGTGCCAGCAGTGAAAGGCGGGGGAGGGCAGATACGCAGTATTTT. Residues: CASSERRGRADTQYF.

The rearrangement uses TRBV11-3 and TRBJ1-6; no clear D. From germline, CDR1 is SGHNT and CDR2 YENEEA. Trimming left V 5 bases short and J 14 bases short, with 16 bases between. The CDR3 extends over 13 amino acids. In DNA form, the CDR3 reads TGTGCCAGCAGCCCTTCTATAGGCTCCACCCTCCACTTT. Translating it yields CASSPSIGSTLHF.